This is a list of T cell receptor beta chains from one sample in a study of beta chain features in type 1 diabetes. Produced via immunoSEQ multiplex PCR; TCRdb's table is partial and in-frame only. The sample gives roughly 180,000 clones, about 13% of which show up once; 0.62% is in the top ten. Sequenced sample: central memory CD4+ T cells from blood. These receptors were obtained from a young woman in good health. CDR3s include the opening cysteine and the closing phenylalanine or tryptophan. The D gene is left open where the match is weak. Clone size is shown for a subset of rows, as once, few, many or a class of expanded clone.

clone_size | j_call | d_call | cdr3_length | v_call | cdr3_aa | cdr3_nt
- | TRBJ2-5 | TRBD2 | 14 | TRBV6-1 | CASSDRTSEETQYF | TGTGCCAGCAGTGATAGGACTAGCGAAGAGACCCAGTACTTC
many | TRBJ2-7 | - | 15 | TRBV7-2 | CASSSTRTSSYEQYF | TGTGCCAGCAGCTCCACTAGAACTAGCTCCTACGAGCAGTACTTC
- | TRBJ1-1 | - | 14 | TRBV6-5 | CASLALRVGTEAFF | TGTGCCAGCCTGGCTTTGAGGGTTGGGACTGAAGCTTTCTTT
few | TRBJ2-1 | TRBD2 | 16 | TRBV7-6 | CASSVQLSGSYNEQFF | TGTGCCAGCAGCGTCCAGCTTAGCGGGTCCTACAATGAGCAGTTCTTC
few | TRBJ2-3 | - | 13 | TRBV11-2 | CASSLNVGDTQYF | TGTGCCAGCAGCTTAAACGTGGGCGATACGCAGTATTTT
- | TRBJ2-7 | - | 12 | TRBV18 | CASSPPTYEQYF | TGTGCCAGCTCACCACCTACCTACGAGCAGTACTTC
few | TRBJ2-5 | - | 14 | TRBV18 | CASSPPNFQETQYF | TGTGCCAGCTCACCACCTAACTTTCAAGAGACCCAGTACTTC
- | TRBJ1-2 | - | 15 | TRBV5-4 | CASSFPTGQGYGYTF | TGTGCCAGCAGCTTCCCCACGGGTCAAGGTTATGGCTACACCTTC
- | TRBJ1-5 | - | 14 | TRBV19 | CASKTHDSNQPQHF | TGTGCCAGTAAGACACATGATAGCAATCAGCCCCAGCATTTT
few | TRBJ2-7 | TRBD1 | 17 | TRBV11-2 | CASSLSLGGQGSHEQYF | TGTGCCAGCAGCTTGTCCCTGGGGGGACAGGGGTCCCACGAGCAGTACTTC
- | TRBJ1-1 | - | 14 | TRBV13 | CASSLLAGGTEAFF | TGTGCCAGCAGCTTACTGGCGGGAGGCACTGAAGCTTTCTTT
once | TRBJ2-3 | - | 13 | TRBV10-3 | CAISREGTDTQYF | TGTGCCATCTCCAGGGAGGGCACAGATACGCAGTATTTT
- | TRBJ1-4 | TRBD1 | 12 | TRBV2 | CATGQVTEKLFF | TGTGCCACCGGACAGGTTACCGAAAAACTGTTTTTT
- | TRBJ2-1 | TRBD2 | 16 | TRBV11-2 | CASSSRLAGGSNEQFF | TGTGCCAGCAGCTCCCGACTAGCGGGGGGCTCCAATGAGCAGTTCTTC
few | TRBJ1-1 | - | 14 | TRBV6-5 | CASSYSGGDDEAFF | TGTGCCAGCAGTTACTCAGGGGGTGATGATGAAGCTTTCTTT
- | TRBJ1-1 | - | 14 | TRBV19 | CASRNIQMNTEAFF | TGTGCCAGTAGGAACATTCAAATGAACACTGAAGCTTTCTTT
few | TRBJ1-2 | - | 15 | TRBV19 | CASKPGQSANYGYTF | TGTGCCAGTAAACCCGGACAGTCCGCTAACTATGGCTACACCTTC
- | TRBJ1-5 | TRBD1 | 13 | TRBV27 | CASSDRGVQPQHF | TGTGCCAGCAGCGACAGGGGGGTGCAGCCCCAGCATTTT
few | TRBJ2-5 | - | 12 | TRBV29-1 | CSVRPGQETQYF | TGCAGCGTTAGGCCAGGGCAAGAGACCCAGTACTTC
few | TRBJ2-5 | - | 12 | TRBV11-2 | CASSLGLETQYF | TGTGCCAGCAGCTTAGGTCTCGAGACCCAGTACTTC
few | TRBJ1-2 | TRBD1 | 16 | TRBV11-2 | CASSLDPTGKYYGYTF | TGTGCCAGCAGCTTAGATCCGACAGGGAAATACTATGGCTACACCTTC
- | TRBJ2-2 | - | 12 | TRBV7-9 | CASSPATRELFF | TGTGCCAGCAGTCCGGCGACTAGGGAGCTGTTTTTT
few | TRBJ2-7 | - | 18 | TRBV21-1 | CASSKEKRGGGFSYEQYF | TGTGCCAGCAGCAAGGAAAAGAGGGGCGGGGGGTTCTCCTACGAGCAGTACTTC